The entry below gives a single TCR beta chain sequence along with its context. Germline assignment: CDR1 MDHEN and CDR2 SYDVKM. V was pared by 5 bases and J by 2 bases, with 20 bases between. This CDR3 region has 17 residues. The sample comes from a study of T cell changes during pregnancy in multiple sclerosis. Using immunoSEQ multiplex PCR, the repertoire was profiled, and TCRdb retains in-frame clones only, with some absent. The data show approximately 20,000 clones, with 85% seen just once and around 7.6% held by the top ten. The J gene is TRBJ2-3, the V gene TRBV28; D remains unclear. The sample here was CD8+ T cells from peripheral blood mononuclear cells, taken before pregnancy. This clonotype was sampled from a female donor with multiple sclerosis, enrolled in a pregnancy study. CDR3 nucleotide sequence: TGTGCCAGCAGTCCATCCGACTTGCCCCGCTACACAGATACGCAGTATTTT. Translating gives CASSPSDLPRYTDTQYF.